The sequence of this TCR beta chain was determined in a study of CD8 T cells in ankylosing spondylitis. Quantitative 5'-RACE was performed with molecular barcodes, and it yielded the TCR beta libraries. One entry per CDR3 protein, called by TCRdb with MiXCR from the 5' RACE reads. The table lists some 450,000 distinct CDR3 sequences, under 20% of them singletons. This clonotype was seen more than once but under ten times. Its specificity is not known. V lost 0 bases, J lost 1 base, and 13 bases lay in between. The germline V gene has CDR1 SGHRS and CDR2 YFSETQ. The CDR3 has 17 amino acids. Broader study findings: Reportedly, disease-linked clones are significantly enriched in ankylosing spondylitis patients' matched synovial fluid. Clones linked to the disease showed a CD8+ phenotype. They occurred at relatively low frequencies in peripheral blood. A motif of 7 or 8 highly homologous TCR beta variants was seen as apparently characteristic of ankylosing spondylitis blood.

Source material: blood, either unsorted or a sorted T cell fraction (not recorded which). The chain joins TRBV5-1 to TRBJ2-2; no reliable D call. The TCR was taken from a male donor with ankylosing spondylitis. The CDR3 is CASSLAKGVGNTGELFF. In nucleotides, the CDR3 is TGCGCCAGCAGCTTGGCCAAGGGTGTAGGGAACACCGGGGAGCTGTTTTTT. Using reference TRBV5-1 and TRBJ2-2 for the parts outside the CDR3, the full variable domain is KAGVTQTPRYLIKTRGQQVTLSCSPISGHRSVSWYQQTPGQGLQFLFEYFSETQRNKGNFPGRFSGRQFSNSRSEMNVSTLELGDSALYLCASSLAKGVGNTGELFFGEGSRLTVL.